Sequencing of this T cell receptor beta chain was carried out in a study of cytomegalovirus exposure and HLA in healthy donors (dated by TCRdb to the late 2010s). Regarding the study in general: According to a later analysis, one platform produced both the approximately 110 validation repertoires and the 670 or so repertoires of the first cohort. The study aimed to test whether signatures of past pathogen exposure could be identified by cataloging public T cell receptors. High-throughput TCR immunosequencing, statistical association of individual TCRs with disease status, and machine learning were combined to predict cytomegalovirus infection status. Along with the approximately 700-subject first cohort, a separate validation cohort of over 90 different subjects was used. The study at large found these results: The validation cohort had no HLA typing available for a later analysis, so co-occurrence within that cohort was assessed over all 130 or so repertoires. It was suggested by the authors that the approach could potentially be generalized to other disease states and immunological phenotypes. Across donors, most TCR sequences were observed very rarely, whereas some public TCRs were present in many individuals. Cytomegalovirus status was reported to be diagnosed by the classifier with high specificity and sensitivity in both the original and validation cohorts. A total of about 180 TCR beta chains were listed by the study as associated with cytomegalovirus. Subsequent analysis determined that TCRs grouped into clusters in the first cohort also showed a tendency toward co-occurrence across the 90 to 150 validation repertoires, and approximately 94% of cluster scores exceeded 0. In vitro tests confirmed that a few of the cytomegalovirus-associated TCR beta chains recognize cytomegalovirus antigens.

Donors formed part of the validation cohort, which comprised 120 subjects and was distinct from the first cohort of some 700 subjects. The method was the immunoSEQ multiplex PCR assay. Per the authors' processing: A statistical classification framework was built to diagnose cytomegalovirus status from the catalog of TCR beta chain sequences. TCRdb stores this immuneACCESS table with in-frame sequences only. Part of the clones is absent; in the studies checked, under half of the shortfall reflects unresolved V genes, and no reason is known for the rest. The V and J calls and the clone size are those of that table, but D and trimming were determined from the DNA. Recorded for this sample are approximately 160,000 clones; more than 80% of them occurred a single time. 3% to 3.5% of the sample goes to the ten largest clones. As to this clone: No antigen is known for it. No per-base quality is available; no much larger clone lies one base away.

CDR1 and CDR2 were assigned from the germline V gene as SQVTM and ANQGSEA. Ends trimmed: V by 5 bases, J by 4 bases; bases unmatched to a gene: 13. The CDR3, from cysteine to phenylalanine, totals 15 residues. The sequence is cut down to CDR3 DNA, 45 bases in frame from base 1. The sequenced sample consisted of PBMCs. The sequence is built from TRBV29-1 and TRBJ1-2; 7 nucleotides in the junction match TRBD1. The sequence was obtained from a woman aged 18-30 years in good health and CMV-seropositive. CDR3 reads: CSVNGGQVEPYGYTF. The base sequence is TGCAGCGTTAACGGAGGACAGGTAGAACCCTATGGCTACACCTTC.